The sequence of this T cell receptor (beta chain) was determined in a study of beta chain features in type 1 diabetes. In germline, CDR1 is KGHSH, CDR2 LQKENI. The ends were cut back, 2 bases at V and 3 bases at J, with 14 bases in the middle. The CDR3 is 15 amino acids. The sequenced template was cDNA made from the entire isolated RNA. Sequencing was performed with immunoSEQ multiplex PCR; in TCRdb, only in-frame clones are kept and a portion is missing. The sample has about 350,000 clones, roughly 21% seen once. V and J are TRBV18 and TRBJ2-7; D perhaps matches TRBD1 (5 bases). The sequencing sample was made of naive CD4+ T cells from blood. The sequence was obtained from a woman between 18 and 29 years old in good health. Here the CDR3 DNA reads TGTGCCAGCTCACCAAGCAGGGCGAAAATCTACGAGCAGTACTTC. Translation: CASSPSRAKIYEQYF.